The clone carrying this T cell receptor beta chain was recorded many times. Its antigen is currently unknown. Breast cancer patients provided tissue from their axillary draining lymph nodes. The germline V gene has CDR1 SGHVS and CDR2 FQNEAQ. J lost 2 bases, V lost 1 base, and 8 bases had no gene match. The CDR3 totals 17 residues. MiXCR, run by TCRdb on the multiplex PCR reads, gives a single entry per CDR3 protein. The sample yields about 130,000 distinct CDR3 sequences, approximately 21% seen once. This record belongs to a study of breast tumors, draining lymph nodes, adjacent tissues. Findings and caveats of the study: The lymph node origin of tumor T cells was framed as consistent with a hypothesis, not demonstrated.

The receptor comes from a female donor with breast cancer. Some clones in this sample may be carry-over from other donors' samples. The sample comprised axillary lymph node tissue. The chain couples TRBV7-8 to TRBJ2-7; TRBD1 aligns across 10 bases. CDR3 amino acids: CASSLGGTGVFPYEQYF. CDR3 bases: TGTGCCAGCAGCTTAGGGGGGACAGGGGTTTTTCCCTACGAGCAGTACTTC. The full variable domain, in which reference TRBV7-8 and TRBJ2-7 provide the parts outside the CDR3, is GAGVSQSPRYKVAKRGQDVALRCDPISGHVSLFWYQQALGQGPEFLTYFQNEAQLDKSGLPSDRFFAERPEGSVSTLKIQRTQQEDSAVYLCASSLGGTGVFPYEQYFGPGTRLTVT.